Following are 13 T cell receptor beta chains from one sample sequenced in a study of T cells in tumors after PD-1 blockade. Some clones are missing from TCRdb's copy, which holds only in-frame ones; the method was immunoSEQ multiplex PCR. Found here are 4,500 to 6,000 clones, approximately 74% of them singletons; the top ten hold around 5.2%. Sequences were derived from tumor tissue, sampled before anti-PD-1 treatment. These receptors were collected from a human donor with basal cell carcinoma.

V is TRBV2 and J is TRBJ1-3, with a weak D call TRBD1 (6 bases). Germline V gene data show CDR1 as SNHLY and CDR2 as FYNNEI. Deletions cut 6 bases from V and 4 bases from J, with 13 bases between. CDR3 size: 14 residues. This CDR3 reads CASSPSGQGNTIYF. DNA for the CDR3: TGTGCCAGCAGCCCCAGCGGACAGGGAAACACCATATATTTT.

Concerning this clone: The same CDR3 is also encoded by other DNA sequences in this sample. The rearrangement links TRBV30 to TRBJ1-1, with D unclear. V was trimmed by 2 bases and J by 0 bases, leaving 7 bases between them. Germline V lookup: CDR1 GTSNPN, CDR2 SVGIG (reference sequence). The CDR3 runs to 13 residues. CDR3 nucleotides: TGTGCCTGGAGTAGCGGGATGAACACTGAAGCTTTCTTT. This sequence encodes CAWSSGMNTEAFF.

For the CDR3, the DNA is TGCAGCGTTGAAGGACTAGCGGGGGTGGCGACCCAGTACTTC. Its protein is CSVEGLAGVATQYF. The chain recombines TRBV29-1 with TRBJ2-5; 12 nucleotides align to TRBD2. Germline values: CDR1 SQVTM, CDR2 ANQGSEA. J was trimmed by 7 bases and V by 1 base; bases with no gene match: 4. The CDR3 totals 14 residues.

This clone has just one count. V usage is TRBV5-1 and J usage is TRBJ1-2; 10 bases fit TRBD1. CDR3 size: 16 residues. V dropped 4 bases and J dropped 2; count of bases not matched to a gene: 8. The germline CDR1 and CDR2 sequences are SGHRS and YFSETQ. The chain's CDR3 is CASSPRQGARNYGYTF. CDR3 DNA sequence: TGCGCCAGCAGCCCTCGACAGGGGGCGAGGAACTATGGCTACACCTTC.

This clone has a single count. The V gene is TRBV18, the J gene TRBJ2-3, with D maybe TRBD2 (6 bases). This CDR3 has 14 amino acids. Germline lookup yields CDR1 KGHSH and CDR2 LQKENI. Trimming pared 0 bases from V and 6 bases from J, leaving 10 bases between. CDR3 coding DNA: TGTGCCAGCTCACCACCGAACCGGGAGGATACGCAGTATTTT. Its protein is CASSPPNREDTQYF.

V and J are TRBV6-1 and TRBJ1-5; D perhaps matches TRBD1 (6 bases). Deletions cut 1 base from V and 6 bases from J, with 10 bases between. The length of the CDR3 is 14 residues. In germline, CDR1 is MNHNS, CDR2 SASEGT. The CDR3: CASSEGGASQPQHF. CDR3 DNA: TGTGCCAGCAGTGAAGGGGGGGCCAGTCAGCCCCAGCATTTT.

The chain recombines TRBV2 with TRBJ2-2; TRBD2 matches at 15 bases. CDR1 and CDR2 (germline): SNHLY, FYNNEI. V shed 6 bases, J shed 5 bases, and the junction held 7 bases outside the gene matches. CDR3 length: 17 amino acids. DNA for the CDR3: TGTGCCAGCAGGAGGACTAGCGGGGGGGCCGGTACCGGGGAGCTGTTTTTT. It translates to CASRRTSGGAGTGELFF.

In this sample, this clone is medium-sized. CDR3 loop: CASSLARRYNEQFF. CDR3 nucleotides: TGTGCCAGCAGCTTGGCCAGGAGGTACAATGAGCAGTTCTTC. The chain combines TRBV5-6 with TRBJ2-1; tentative D call: TRBD2 (5 bases). Trimming left V 0 bases short and J 4 bases short, with 8 bases between. This CDR3 contains 14 residues. Germline CDR1 reads SGHDT; CDR2 reads YYEEEE.

The CDR3 loop reads CASSYSTRDKNTGELFF. In DNA form, the CDR3 reads TGTGCCAGCAGTTACTCGACCCGGGACAAGAACACCGGGGAGCTGTTTTTT. This chain connects TRBV6-2 or TRBV6-3 to TRBJ2-2, with D possibly TRBD1 on 6 matching bases. Per the germline V gene, CDR1 is MNHEY and CDR2 is SVGEGT. The CDR3 has 17 amino acids. The V end was cut by 0 bases, the J end by 1 base, with 12 bases between.

This clone has a single count. The chain has TRBV6-1 and TRBJ1-1; 9 nucleotides agree with TRBD1. The CDR3 has 16 amino acids. V lost 4 bases, J lost 1 base, and 7 bases stayed unmatched. From germline, CDR1 is MNHNS and CDR2 SASEGT. CDR3 nucleotides: TGTGCCAGCAGTGTAACACAGGGGGCAGCGAACACTGAAGCTTTCTTT. It translates to CASSVTQGAANTEAFF.

J is TRBJ2-5 and V is TRBV5-1; no clear D gene. Trimming cost V 0 bases and J 2 bases, with 14 bases left between them. This CDR3 is built from 16 residues. CDR1 is SGHRS and CDR2 is YFSETQ in the germline V gene. The CDR3 DNA follows: TGCGCCAGCAGCTTGGGATCTGTGGTAGGGCAAGAGACCCAGTACTTC. It specifies CASSLGSVVGQETQYF.

The chain couples TRBV5-1 to TRBJ1-5; 9 nucleotides line up with TRBD1. This CDR3 has 15 residues. CDR1 and CDR2 from the germline V gene are SGHRS and YFSETQ. V gave up 2 bases and J gave up 3 bases; unmatched junction bases: 3. CDR3 DNA: TGCGCCAGCAGCTTAACAGGGGGCTCCAATCAGCCCCAGCATTTT. This encodes CASSLTGGSNQPQHF.

This clone was counted once. The CDR3, as DNA: TGTGCCAGTAGTACTACGTGGCAGGGTAATCAGCCCCAGCATTTT. Amino acids: CASSTTWQGNQPQHF. The V and J genes are TRBV19 and TRBJ1-5; a possible D gene is TRBD1 (5 bases). The germline V gene encodes CDR1 LNHDA and CDR2 SQIVND (reference sequence). V lost 4 bases and J 4 bases, leaving 14 bases between the germline ends. The CDR3 is 15 amino acids.